These 10 T cell receptor beta chains were all obtained from the same sample, sequenced in a study of cytomegalovirus exposure and HLA in healthy donors listed by TCRdb under 2017. The protocol used for the library was the immunoSEQ multiplex PCR assay. A mixture of 60 forward primers for TCR Vbeta segments and 13 reverse primers for TCR Jbeta segments was used in the multiplex PCR. Imported from immuneACCESS, the table was reduced by TCRdb to in-frame sequences with V and J called. These copies leave out some clones; in studies compared against another copy, an unresolved V gene accounts for under half, and the cause of the remainder is not known. In all, the sample holds approximately 110,000 clones, and around 75% of those were seen once. Of the sample, around 2.1% falls within the top ten clones. Source material: PBMCs. The receptors here all came from a man aged 25-40 years in good health and CMV-seronegative.

This clone was observed a few times. The chain links TRBV19 to TRBJ1-5; D uncertain. With 4 bases removed from V and 8 bases from J, the gap between germline ends came to 15 bases. CDR3 length: 14 amino acids. CDR1 and CDR2 (germline): LNHDA, SQIVND (reference sequence). CDR3 DNA sequence: TGTGCCAGTAGTAGGGAGGGTCGAATGGAGCCCCAGCATTTT. It codes for CASSREGRMEPQHF. Together with reference TRBV19 and TRBJ1-5, the CDR3 gives the full variable domain: DGGITQSPKYLFRKEGQNVTLSCEQNLNHDAMYWYRQDPGQGLRLIYYSQIVNDFQKGDIAEGYSVSREKKESFPLTVTSAQKNPTAFYLCASSREGRMEPQHFGDGTRLSIL.

J is TRBJ2-1 and V is TRBV5-1, with a weak D call TRBD1 (5 bases). Germline assignment: CDR1 SGHRS and CDR2 YFSETQ. This CDR3 has 14 amino acids. Trimming cost V 0 bases and J 5 bases, with 9 bases left between them. CDR3 DNA sequence: TGCGCCAGCAGCTTGGTTCTAGGGGACAATGAGCAGTTCTTC. This sequence encodes CASSLVLGDNEQFF.

This chain connects TRBV19 to TRBJ1-2; 9 bases map to TRBD1. CDR1 and CDR2 (germline): LNHDA, SQIVND (reference sequence). With 6 bases clipped from V and 3 bases from J, the junction kept 8 bases outside the gene matches. The length of the CDR3 is 15 residues. The CDR3 DNA sequence: TGTGCCAGTAGGGAGGACAGGGGATTTTACTATGGCTACACCTTC. This codes for CASREDRGFYYGYTF.

This clone turned up a few times. This chain joins TRBV4-1 and TRBJ2-1, with TRBD2 matching 9 bases. V gave up 4 bases and J gave up 4 bases; unmatched junction bases: 8. This CDR3 comprises 16 residues. Germline assignment: CDR1 MGHRA and CDR2 YSYEKL. The CDR3 protein is CASSPALAGNYNEQFF. In DNA form, the CDR3 reads TGCGCCAGCAGCCCAGCTCTAGCGGGGAATTACAATGAGCAGTTCTTC.

The table lists this clone with a few counts. V is TRBV2 and J is TRBJ2-1; 8 bases match TRBD1. V lost 2 bases to trimming and J lost 7 bases; unmatched junction nucleotides: 1. CDR1 and CDR2 (germline): SNHLY, FYNNEI. The CDR3 sequence is 13 residues long. The CDR3 here is CASSEQGANEQFF. The CDR3 DNA reads TGTGCCAGCAGTGAACAGGGGGCTAATGAGCAGTTCTTC.

The chain uses TRBV7-8 and TRBJ1-1, with 8 bases that match TRBD1. V shed 5 bases, J shed 4 bases, and the junction held 6 bases outside the gene matches. This CDR3 contains 14 residues. CDR1 and CDR2 (germline): SGHVS, FQNEAQ. This CDR3 reads CASSLLQGGTEAFF. CDR3 nucleotides: TGTGCCAGCAGCCTTTTACAGGGGGGCACTGAAGCTTTCTTT.

The chain recombines TRBV9 with TRBJ2-2; 7 nucleotides match TRBD2. V lost 4 bases, J lost 4 bases, and 4 bases stayed unmatched. This CDR3 region has 14 residues. Germline values: CDR1 SGDLS, CDR2 YYNGEE. Written as DNA, the CDR3 is TGTGCCAGCAGCCCTCGCGGGGGCACCGGGGAGCTGTTTTTT. This gives the protein CASSPRGGTGELFF. Using reference TRBV9 and TRBJ2-2 for the parts outside the CDR3, the full variable domain is DSGVTQTPKHLITATGQRVTLRCSPRSGDLSVYWYQQSLDQGLQFLIQYYNGEERAKGNILERFSAQQFPDLHSELNLSSLELGDSALYFCASSPRGGTGELFFGEGSRLTVL.

The chain has TRBV7-6 and TRBJ2-3, with TRBD2 identical over 8 bases. CDR1 and CDR2 (germline): SGHVS, FNYEAQ. Trimming cost V 3 bases and J 4 bases; bases outside gene matches: 0. This CDR3 comprises 13 residues. The chain's CDR3 is CASSLTSADTQYF. The CDR3 nucleotides read TGTGCCAGCAGCTTGACTAGCGCAGATACGCAGTATTTT.

This rearrangement joins TRBV29-1 to TRBJ2-1; D perhaps matches TRBD2 (6 bases). The germline V gene has CDR1 SQVTM and CDR2 ANQGSEA. V was pared by 6 bases and J by 4 bases, with 22 bases between. The CDR3 totals 16 residues. The CDR3 reads CSVASPRGLAYNEQFF. DNA of the CDR3: TGCAGCGTAGCCAGTCCGCGGGGCTTGGCGTACAATGAGCAGTTCTTC.

This chain connects TRBV25-1 to TRBJ2-7; no firm D call. The V gene's germline CDR1 is MGHDK and CDR2 SYGVNS. The CDR3 is made up of 10 amino acids. Trimming took 11 bases from V and 5 from J, leaving 10 bases between them. The CDR3 loop reads CAFSQNEQYF. Written as DNA, the CDR3 is TGTGCCTTCTCGCAGAACGAGCAGTACTTC.